Here is one T cell receptor beta chain with its context. No antigen is known for it. The data originate from a study of cytomegalovirus exposure and HLA in healthy donors. In the study overall: Assignment to the Caucasian-associated ancestry cluster applied to more than 75% of the approximately 420 genotyped donors.

Primers included in the PCR were 60 Vbeta and 13 Jbeta primers. Here immunoSEQ multiplex PCR was the method, and the copy in TCRdb shows in-frame clones only, minus some. The sample holds roughly 150,000 clones, 70% to 90% seen once. The ends lost 8 bases at V and 6 bases at J; junction bases unmatched: 8. The CDR3 sequence is 14 residues long. CDR1 is SGHTA, CDR2 FQGTGA, per germline. Findings of the study overall: When the data were analyzed later, several of the most significant clusters appeared to be linked to common viral pathogens. The authors reported that TCR beta sequences could predict HLA-A and HLA-B alleles. These predictions were accurate for most subjects in the first cohort. Upon later analysis, HLA-associated TCR beta chains proved more clonally expanded than other, equally common chains.

The clonotype comes from a man aged 30 to 39 in good health and CMV-seropositive. The V gene is TRBV7-3, the J gene TRBJ2-4; 9 bases line up with TRBD2. The sample comprised PBMCs. CDR3 sequence (DNA): TGTGCCAGCGGGGCGGGAGGGCCGGGAAACATTCAGTACTTC. Its protein is CASGAGGPGNIQYF.